This TCR beta chain was recovered during a study of blood T cell repertoires in COVID-19. The J segment lost 7 bases and the V segment lost 9 bases, leaving 8 bases of the junction unmatched. The CDR3 loop spans 14 amino acids. Per germline, CDR1 KGHDR and CDR2 SFDVKD. Original methodology: Amplification with reference gene primers provided the estimates of nucleated cell counts. Measured with immunoSEQ multiplex PCR; TCRdb has only the in-frame clones, and not every one. V and J calls and clone size follow that table, whereas D and trimming were derived from the DNA. The table records tens of thousands of clones, 65% to 90% of them present only once.

Sequenced sample: peripheral blood. The chain has TRBV24-1 and TRBJ2-1; 10 bases align to TRBD2. The receptor was isolated from a woman older than 75 with active or convalescent COVID-19. In nucleotides, the CDR3 is TGTGCCACCTCTCAGCGGGGGGGCCGAAATGAGCAGTTCTTC. It specifies CATSQRGGRNEQFF.